This T cell receptor (beta chain) was captured in a study of blood T cells in healthy people across ages. Primers used in a second PCR of roughly 7 to 12 cycles were a sample-barcoded 5' primer and a J-beta primer mix. All samples gave at least 2.5 million CDR3-containing paired-end reads. Via MiXCR, TCRdb re-called the 5' RACE reads, giving one row per CDR3 protein. Among approximately 850,000 distinct CDR3 sequences listed, approximately 44% were seen once. On this clonotype itself: Compared with germline, one end of the junction differs, possibly owing to a read error.

Total RNA was isolated from each sample in quantities of at least 6 micrograms. Germline V gene sequence: CDR1 MGHDK, CDR2 SYGVNS. The CDR3 is 18 amino acids. Sample: blood. The chain is built from TRBV25-1 and TRBJ2-4, with TRBD1 as a possible D gene (6 bases). This receptor was taken from a man aged 55 to 70 in good health. The CDR3 loop is CASREPNLRGLAKNIRYF. As DNA, the CDR3 is TGTGCTAGCAGGGAACCCAACCTCAGGGGCCTAGCCAAAAACATTCGGTACTTC.